These 21 T cell receptor beta chains share one sample of origin, sequenced in a study of OX40 agonist ivuxolimab in advanced cancers. The data were produced by immunoSEQ multiplex PCR, yet TCRdb's version contains in-frame clones alone and is incomplete. This sample has 30,000 to 35,000 clones, with about 82% found just once. Material: CD4+ or CD8+ T cells sorted from blood, obtained in a trial of the OX40 agonist ivuxolimab. These receptors came from an adult with an advanced solid tumor such as melanoma, head and neck, liver or kidney cancer.

This clone appeared a few times. The V and J genes are TRBV5-4 and TRBJ2-7; D unresolved. Per germline, CDR1 SGHNT and CDR2 YYREEE (reference sequence). There are 17 residues in the CDR3. Trimming took off 4 bases at V and 0 bases at J, with 20 bases between the two ends. The CDR3 sequence is CASSQEGPSESSYEQYF. The DNA for the CDR3 is TGTGCCAGCAGCCAAGAAGGCCCTTCCGAAAGCTCCTACGAGCAGTACTTC.

This chain links TRBV29-1 with TRBJ1-1; unclear D gene. Germline V gene sequence: CDR1 SQVTM, CDR2 ANQGSEA. CDR3 length: 12 amino acids. Trimming removed 4 bases from V and 0 bases from J, with 6 bases in between. The CDR3: CSVVDMNTEAFF. The CDR3 nucleotides read TGCAGCGTTGTTGACATGAACACTGAAGCTTTCTTT.

V is TRBV7-9 and J is TRBJ2-7; 10 bases are a match to TRBD2. This CDR3 contains 15 residues. Germline V gene data show CDR1 as SEHNR and CDR2 as FQNEAQ (reference sequence). J gave up 0 bases and V 6 bases, and 5 bases lay outside the gene matches. This CDR3 reads CASSETSGISYEQYF. CDR3 sequence (DNA): TGTGCCAGCAGTGAAACTAGCGGGATCTCCTACGAGCAGTACTTC.

This chain uses TRBV6-6 with TRBJ1-4; D is undetermined. The CDR3 is made up of 12 amino acids. Germline assignment: CDR1 MNHNY and CDR2 SVGAGI (reference sequence). V lost 1 base and J 5 bases, leaving 2 bases between the germline ends. The CDR3 here is CASSYWNEKLFF. DNA for the CDR3: TGTGCCAGCAGTTACTGGAATGAAAAACTGTTTTTT.

The chain couples TRBV4-1 to TRBJ1-1, with D possibly matching TRBD1 (5 bases). The V gene's germline CDR1 is MGHRA and CDR2 YSYEKL. This CDR3 has 16 residues. The V end lost 0 bases, the J end lost 1 base, and 12 bases lay between the germline ends. CDR3 coding DNA: TGCGCCAGCAGCCAAGAGGGGCCGGGTTCGAACACTGAAGCTTTCTTT. Translated: CASSQEGPGSNTEAFF.

The chain's CDR3 is CAWSVNYEQYF. In DNA form, the CDR3 reads TGTGCCTGGAGTGTAAACTACGAGCAGTACTTC. This rearrangement joins TRBV30 to TRBJ2-7; D not resolved. Germline V gene lookup returns CDR1 GTSNPN and CDR2 SVGIG (reference sequence). V was clipped by 0 bases and J by 3 bases, with 3 bases between them. This CDR3 has 11 residues. The full variable domain, completed using reference TRBV30 and TRBJ2-7, is SQTIHQWPATLVQPVGSPLSLECTVEGTSNPNLYWYRQAAGRGLQLLFYSVGIGQISSEVPQNLSASRPQDRQFILSSKKLLLSDSGFYLCAWSVNYEQYFGPGTRLTVT.

The chain is built from TRBV2 and TRBJ1-6, with TRBD1 matching over 7 bases. The length of the CDR3 is 18 residues. Germline V CDR1 and CDR2: SNHLY, FYNNEI. With V trimmed by 5 bases and J by 0 bases, 10 bases remained unmatched. The CDR3, as DNA: TGTGCCAGCAGTAACCCGACAGGGCAAAGCTCCTATAATTCACCCCTCCACTTT. Translating gives CASSNPTGQSSYNSPLHF.

CDR3 DNA sequence: TGTGCCAGCAGCTTGGATAATTCACCCCTCCACTTT. Protein sequence: CASSLDNSPLHF. V is TRBV5-4 and J is TRBJ1-6; no clear D gene. V was cut by 0 bases and J by 5 bases, with 0 bases left in between. The CDR3 has 12 residues. From germline, CDR1 is SGHNT and CDR2 YYREEE (reference sequence).

This clone turned up a few times. This chain links TRBV6-1 with TRBJ2-7; D not resolved. Germline V gene lookup returns CDR1 MNHNS and CDR2 SASEGT. V lost 2 bases and J 1 base, leaving 9 bases between the germline ends. The length of the CDR3 is 14 residues. The chain's CDR3 is CASSESVDSYEQYF. CDR3 coding DNA: TGTGCCAGCAGTGAATCGGTGGATTCCTACGAGCAGTACTTC.

V and J are TRBV2 and TRBJ2-7; no reliable D call. Germline V gene data show CDR1 as SNHLY and CDR2 as FYNNEI. V was shortened by 6 bases and J by 3 bases, with 18 bases between the two germline ends. This CDR3 comprises 15 residues. CDR3 residues: CASSPIDVGDYEQYF. Here the CDR3 DNA reads TGTGCCAGCAGCCCGATCGACGTTGGGGACTACGAGCAGTACTTC. The whole variable domain, remainder taken from reference TRBV2 and TRBJ2-7, is EPEVTQTPSHQVTQMGQEVILRCVPISNHLYFYWYRQILGQKVEFLVSFYNNEISEKSEIFDDQFSVERPDGSNFTLKIRSTKLEDSAMYFCASSPIDVGDYEQYFGPGTRLTVT.

V gene TRBV29-1 combines with J gene TRBJ1-2; 7 bases agree with TRBD1. This CDR3 spans 13 amino acids. In germline, CDR1 is SQVTM, CDR2 ANQGSEA. J gave up 8 bases and V 0 bases, and 6 bases lay outside the gene matches. CDR3 amino acids: CSVEDQGVAGYTF. The CDR3 DNA follows: TGCAGCGTTGAAGACCAGGGGGTCGCAGGCTACACCTTC.

This sequence joins TRBV4-1 and TRBJ2-1; 8 bases match TRBD1. The CDR3 is made up of 15 amino acids. CDR1 MGHRA and CDR2 YSYEKL come from the germline V gene. The trim removed 8 bases at V and 4 bases at J, leaving 10 bases unmatched. The CDR3 DNA sequence: TGCGCCAGCCGGGTTGGGACAGGAGAATACAATGAGCAGTTCTTC. This codes for CASRVGTGEYNEQFF.

This rearrangement joins TRBV2 to TRBJ1-1; D is unclear. Trimming took off 0 bases at V and 0 bases at J, with 8 bases between the two ends. Germline V gene lookup returns CDR1 SNHLY and CDR2 FYNNEI. The CDR3 spans 15 residues. CDR3 sequence reads: CASSEAPAVNTEAFF. The CDR3 DNA is TGTGCCAGCAGTGAAGCCCCAGCAGTGAACACTGAAGCTTTCTTT.

As DNA, the CDR3 is TGTGCCAGCAGTTACTCGACACAGAGATTTGGAATTGAGCAGTACTTC. Protein product: CASSYSTQRFGIEQYF. The rearrangement uses TRBV6-5 and TRBJ2-7; D remains ambiguous. Per the germline V gene, CDR1 is MNHEY and CDR2 is SVGAGI. V was pared by 0 bases and J by 7 bases, with 19 bases between. This CDR3 comprises 16 residues.

The V call is TRBV11-3, the J call TRBJ2-1; tentatively, D is TRBD2 (7 bases). Germline assignment: CDR1 SGHNT and CDR2 YENEEA. V lost 4 bases to trimming and J lost 5 bases, with 12 bases between them. This CDR3 spans 14 amino acids. Here the CDR3 reads CASSWGGRNNEQFF. CDR3 DNA sequence: TGTGCCAGCAGCTGGGGGGGCCGGAACAATGAGCAGTTCTTC.

The chain joins TRBV4-1 to TRBJ2-7; D is perhaps TRBD2 (6 bases). Germline V CDR1 and CDR2: MGHRA, YSYEKL. This CDR3 has 13 amino acids. Trimming removed 4 bases at V and 7 bases at J, with 14 bases between. The CDR3 DNA is TGCGCCAGCAGCCCCGCCTTTGGAGGGGAGCAGTACTTC. It yields the protein CASSPAFGGEQYF.

This clone was counted a few times. The genes are TRBV28 and TRBJ1-6; maybe TRBD1 (5 bases). This CDR3 is 22 amino acids long. V was cut by 5 bases and J by 0 bases, with 29 bases left in between. Germline values: CDR1 MDHEN, CDR2 SYDVKM. The CDR3 sequence is CASSPPGGDVIPESSYNSPLHF. The CDR3 bases are TGTGCCAGCAGTCCTCCCGGCGGGGACGTCATACCTGAAAGCTCCTATAATTCACCCCTCCACTTT.

The chain employs TRBV27 and TRBJ1-2; D call uncertain. V lost 0 bases and J lost 0, with 14 bases in between. This CDR3 has 17 residues. Germline-derived CDR1 and CDR2 are MNHEY and SMNVEV (reference sequence). The CDR3 DNA reads TGTGCCAGCAGTTTATCGTGGGCACATACTACTAACTATGGCTACACCTTC. Its protein is CASSLSWAHTTNYGYTF.

The chain links TRBV30 to TRBJ1-1; D gene ambiguous. In germline, CDR1 is GTSNPN, CDR2 SVGIG (reference sequence). V shed 0 bases and J shed 8 bases, with 10 bases lying between them. The CDR3 runs to 12 residues. The CDR3 DNA sequence: TGTGCCTGGAGTGTACTCGGGTCCGAAGCTTTCTTT. This sequence encodes CAWSVLGSEAFF.

This chain connects TRBV5-1 to TRBJ2-3; D ambiguous. Germline V lookup: CDR1 SGHRS, CDR2 YFSETQ. This CDR3 is 15 amino acids long. Trimming removed 4 bases from V and 4 bases from J, with 16 bases in between. The CDR3, as DNA: TGCGCCAGCAGCCTCGGCGGCCTCGACGCAGATACGCAGTATTTT. Translation: CASSLGGLDADTQYF.

This chain connects TRBV7-3 to TRBJ2-7; D possibly corresponds to TRBD1 (5 bases). CDR3 length: 15 residues. Deletions cut 4 bases from V and 6 bases from J, with 19 bases between. Germline-derived CDR1 and CDR2 are SGHTA and FQGTGA. The CDR3 reads CASSSPRQGVSEQYF. For the CDR3, the DNA is TGTGCCAGCAGCTCCCCCCGACAAGGGGTTTCCGAGCAGTACTTC.